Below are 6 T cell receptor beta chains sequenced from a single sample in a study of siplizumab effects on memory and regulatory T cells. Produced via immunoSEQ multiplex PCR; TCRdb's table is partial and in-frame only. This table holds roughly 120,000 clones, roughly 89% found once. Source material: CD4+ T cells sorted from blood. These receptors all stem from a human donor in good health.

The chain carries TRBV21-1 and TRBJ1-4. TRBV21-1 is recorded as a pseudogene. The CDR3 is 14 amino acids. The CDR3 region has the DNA TGTGCCAGCACCGGGGGGACAACTAATGAAAAACTGTTTTTT. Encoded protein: CASTGGTTNEKLFF.

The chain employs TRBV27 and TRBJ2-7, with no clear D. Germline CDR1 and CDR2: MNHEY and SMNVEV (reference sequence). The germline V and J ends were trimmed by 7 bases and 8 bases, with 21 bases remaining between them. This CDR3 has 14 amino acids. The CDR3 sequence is CASTSRTSHEKQYF. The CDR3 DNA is TGTGCCAGCACCTCCCGGACCTCCCACGAGAAGCAGTACTTC.

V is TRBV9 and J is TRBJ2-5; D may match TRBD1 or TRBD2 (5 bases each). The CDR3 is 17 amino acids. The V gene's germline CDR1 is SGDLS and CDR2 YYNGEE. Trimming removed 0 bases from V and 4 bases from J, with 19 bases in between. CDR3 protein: CASSVATAPGQGETQYF. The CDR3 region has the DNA TGTGCCAGCAGCGTAGCGACTGCCCCGGGGCAGGGAGAGACCCAGTACTTC.

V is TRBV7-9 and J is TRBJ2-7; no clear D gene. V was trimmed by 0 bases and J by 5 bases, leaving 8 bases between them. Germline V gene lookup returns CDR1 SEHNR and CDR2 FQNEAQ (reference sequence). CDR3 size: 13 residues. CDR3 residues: CASSLAKKNEQYF. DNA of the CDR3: TGTGCCAGCAGCTTAGCGAAAAAGAACGAGCAGTACTTC.

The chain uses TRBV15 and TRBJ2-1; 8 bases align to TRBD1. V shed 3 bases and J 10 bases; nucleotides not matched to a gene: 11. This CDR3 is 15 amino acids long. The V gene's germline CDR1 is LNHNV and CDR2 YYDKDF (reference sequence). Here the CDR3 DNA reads TGTGCCACCAGCAGGGACAGGGTCCTAGCCGACGAGCAGTTCTTC. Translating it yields CATSRDRVLADEQFF.

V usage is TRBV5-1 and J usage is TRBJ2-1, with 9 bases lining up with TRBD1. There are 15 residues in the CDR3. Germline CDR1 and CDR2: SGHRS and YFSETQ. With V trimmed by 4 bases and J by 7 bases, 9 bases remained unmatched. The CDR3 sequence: CASSAGTGQGNEQFF. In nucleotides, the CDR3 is TGCGCCAGCAGCGCTGGGACAGGGCAAGGGAATGAGCAGTTCTTC.